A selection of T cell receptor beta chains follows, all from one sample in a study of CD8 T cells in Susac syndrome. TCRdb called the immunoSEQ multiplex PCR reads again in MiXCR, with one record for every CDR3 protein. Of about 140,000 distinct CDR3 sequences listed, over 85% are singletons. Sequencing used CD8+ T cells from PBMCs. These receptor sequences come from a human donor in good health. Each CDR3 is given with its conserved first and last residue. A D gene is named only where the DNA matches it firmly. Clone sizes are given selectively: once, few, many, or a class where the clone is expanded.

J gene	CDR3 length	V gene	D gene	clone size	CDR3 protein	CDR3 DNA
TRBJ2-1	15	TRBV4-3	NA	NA	CASSQGSGSYNEQFF	TGCGCCAGCAGCCAAGGTAGTGGCTCCTACAATGAGCAGTTCTTC
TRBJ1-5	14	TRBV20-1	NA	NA	CSARVEVGNQPQHF	TGCAGTGCTAGAGTGGAAGTCGGCAATCAGCCCCAGCATTTT
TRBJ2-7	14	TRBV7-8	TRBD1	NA	CASSTTGTGREQYF	TGTGCCAGCAGCACAACCGGGACAGGGAGGGAGCAGTACTTC
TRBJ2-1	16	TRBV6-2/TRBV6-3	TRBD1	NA	CASSYSRDRGFHEQFF	TGTGCCAGCAGTTACTCGAGGGACAGGGGATTCCATGAGCAGTTCTTC
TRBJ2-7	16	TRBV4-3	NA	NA	CASSQFQGQGQDEQYF	TGCGCCAGCAGCCAATTCCAGGGCCAAGGGCAAGACGAGCAGTACTTC
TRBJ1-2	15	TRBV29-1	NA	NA	CSVGVGQTLNYGYTF	TGCAGCGTTGGGGTAGGGCAGACCCTAAACTATGGCTACACCTTC
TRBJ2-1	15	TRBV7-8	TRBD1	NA	CASRTGTGAYNEQFF	TGTGCCAGCAGAACCGGGACAGGGGCCTACAATGAGCAGTTCTTC
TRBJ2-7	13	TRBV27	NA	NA	CASRYLGTYEQYF	TGTGCCAGCCGATATCTGGGGACCTACGAGCAGTACTTC
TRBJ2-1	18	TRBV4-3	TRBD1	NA	CASSQVLGQGPIYNEQFF	TGCGCCAGCAGCCAAGTTCTAGGACAGGGTCCAATCTACAATGAGCAGTTCTTC
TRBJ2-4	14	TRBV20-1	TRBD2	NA	CSARLAGGPYIQYF	TGCAGTGCTAGACTAGCGGGAGGGCCGTACATTCAGTACTTC
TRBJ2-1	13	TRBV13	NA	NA	CASSLVSFGRLFF	TGTGCCAGCAGCTTAGTGTCCTTCGGTCGGTTGTTCTTC
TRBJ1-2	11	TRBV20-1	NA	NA	CSATGINGYTF	TGCAGTGCAACAGGGATAAATGGCTACACCTTC
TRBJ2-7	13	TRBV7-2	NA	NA	CASSLDPAYEQYF	TGTGCCAGCAGCTTAGACCCAGCCTACGAGCAGTACTTC
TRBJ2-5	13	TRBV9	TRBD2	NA	CASSGTREETQYF	TGTGCCAGCAGCGGGACTAGAGAAGAGACCCAGTACTTC
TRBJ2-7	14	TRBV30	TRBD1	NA	CAWSFPTGVYEQYF	TGTGCCTGGAGTTTCCCGACAGGGGTCTACGAGCAGTACTTC
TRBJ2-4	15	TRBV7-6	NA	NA	CASSQGDRFINIQYF	TGTGCCAGCAGTCAAGGAGACAGGTTCATAAACATTCAGTACTTC
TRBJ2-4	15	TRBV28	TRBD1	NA	CASSLTQGAENIQYF	TGTGCCAGCAGTTTGACCCAGGGGGCGGAAAACATTCAGTACTTC
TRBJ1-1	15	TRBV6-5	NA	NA	CASSFTDLGNTEAFF	TGTGCCAGCAGTTTCACTGACCTAGGAAACACTGAAGCTTTCTTT
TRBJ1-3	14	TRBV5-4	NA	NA	CASSPGSLADTIYF	TGTGCCAGCAGCCCGGGATCACTAGCGGACACCATATATTTT
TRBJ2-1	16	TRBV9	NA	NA	CASSVDGGNPHNEQFF	TGTGCCAGCAGCGTAGACGGCGGGAACCCCCACAATGAGCAGTTCTTC
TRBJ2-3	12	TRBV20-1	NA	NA	CSANRLGDTQYF	TGCAGTGCTAACCGACTGGGGGATACGCAGTATTTT
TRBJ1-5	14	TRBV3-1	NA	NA	CASSQGTSNQPQHF	TGTGCCAGCAGCCAAGGTACTAGCAATCAGCCCCAGCATTTT
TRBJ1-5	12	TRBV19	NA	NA	CASRLSNQPQHF	TGTGCCAGTAGATTAAGCAATCAGCCCCAGCATTTT
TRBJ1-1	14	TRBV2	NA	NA	CASSAGAYNSEAFF	TGTGCCAGCAGTGCTGGAGCGTATAACTCTGAAGCTTTCTTT
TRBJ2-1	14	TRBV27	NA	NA	CAGGPGLHPSEQFF	TGTGCCGGGGGGCCGGGACTGCACCCCAGTGAGCAGTTCTTC
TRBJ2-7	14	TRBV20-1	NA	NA	CSARDRSSAYEQYF	TGCAGTGCTAGAGACAGATCGTCGGCCTACGAGCAGTACTTC
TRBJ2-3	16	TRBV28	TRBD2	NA	CASSSTSGRGSDTQYF	TGTGCCAGCAGTTCGACTAGCGGGAGGGGATCAGATACGCAGTATTTT
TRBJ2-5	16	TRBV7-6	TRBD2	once	CASSYPAGDWGETQYF	TGTGCCAGCAGCTATCCTGCGGGAGATTGGGGAGAGACCCAGTACTTC
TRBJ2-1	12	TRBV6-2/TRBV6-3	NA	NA	CASRDIIDEQFF	TGTGCCAGCCGGGACATCATCGATGAGCAGTTCTTC
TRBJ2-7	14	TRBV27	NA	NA	CASTPSGAPYEQYF	TGTGCCAGCACCCCTTCGGGAGCCCCCTACGAGCAGTACTTC
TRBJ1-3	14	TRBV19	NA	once	CASSIAGNGNTIYF	TGTGCCAGTAGTATCGCCGGTAATGGAAACACCATATATTTT
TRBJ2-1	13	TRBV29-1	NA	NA	CSVGTPSYNEQFF	TGCAGCGTTGGGACACCTTCCTACAATGAGCAGTTCTTC
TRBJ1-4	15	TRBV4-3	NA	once	CASSQGRGDYEKLFF	TGCGCCAGCAGCCAAGGTCGGGGAGACTATGAAAAACTGTTTTTT
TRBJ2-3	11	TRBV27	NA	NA	CASGLTDTQYF	TGTGCCAGCGGCCTTACAGATACGCAGTATTTT
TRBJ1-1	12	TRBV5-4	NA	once	CASSFKNGEAFF	TGTGCCAGCAGCTTTAAGAACGGTGAAGCTTTCTTT
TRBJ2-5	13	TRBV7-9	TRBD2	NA	CASSERGQETQYF	TGTGCCAGCAGTGAGCGGGGCCAAGAGACCCAGTACTTC
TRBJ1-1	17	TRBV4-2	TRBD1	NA	CASSQDPPQGANTEAFF	TGTGCCAGCAGCCAAGATCCCCCGCAGGGGGCGAACACTGAAGCTTTCTTT
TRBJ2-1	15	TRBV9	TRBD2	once	CASSGTSGSGYEQFF	TGTGCCAGCAGTGGGACTAGCGGGAGTGGGTATGAGCAGTTCTTC
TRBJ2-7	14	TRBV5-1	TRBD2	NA	CASSYIAGGYEQYF	TGCGCCAGCAGCTATATAGCGGGAGGGTACGAGCAGTACTTC
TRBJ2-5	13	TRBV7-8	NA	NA	CASSLRVQETQYF	TGTGCCAGCAGCTTAAGGGTCCAAGAGACCCAGTACTTC
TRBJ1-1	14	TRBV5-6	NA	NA	CASSFQGQDTEAFF	TGTGCCAGCAGCTTCCAGGGCCAGGACACTGAAGCTTTCTTT
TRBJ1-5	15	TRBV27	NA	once	CASSLSSGTNQPQHF	TGTGCCAGCAGTTTATCGTCAGGGACTAATCAGCCCCAGCATTTT
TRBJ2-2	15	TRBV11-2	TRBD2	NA	CASSQLAHKTGELFF	TGTGCCAGCAGCCAACTAGCGCATAAGACCGGGGAGCTGTTTTTT
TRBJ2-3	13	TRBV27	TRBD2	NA	CASSLRSGRAKDF	TGTGCCAGCAGTTTAAGGAGCGGGAGGGCCAAAGATTTT
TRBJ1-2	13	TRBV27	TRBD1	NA	CASRGGTGDGYTF	TGTGCCAGCAGGGGTGGGACAGGGGATGGCTACACCTTC
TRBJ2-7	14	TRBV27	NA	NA	CASSSGLRSYEQYF	TGTGCCAGCAGTTCCGGACTAAGGTCCTACGAGCAGTACTTC
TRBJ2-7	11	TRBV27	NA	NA	CASSTWGEQYF	TGTGCCAGCAGCACCTGGGGCGAGCAGTACTTC
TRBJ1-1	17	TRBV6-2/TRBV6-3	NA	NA	CASSYSIPPTGNTEAFF	TGTGCCAGCAGTTACTCGATCCCCCCGACGGGGAACACTGAAGCTTTCTTT
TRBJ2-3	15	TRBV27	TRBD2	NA	CASSYLAELTDTQYF	TGTGCCAGCAGTTATCTAGCGGAGCTAACAGATACGCAGTATTTT
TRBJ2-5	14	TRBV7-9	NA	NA	CASSLFGRQETQYF	TGTGCCAGCAGCTTATTTGGACGACAGGAGACCCAGTACTTC